This section outlines one T cell receptor (beta chain) sequence together with its context. The antigen remains unidentified. Profiled with immunoSEQ multiplex PCR; TCRdb holds only in-frame clones, not every one. The table has more than 110,000 clones, around 85% seen once; the top ten hold around 8%. These data originate in a study of T cell responses to AZD1222 COVID-19 vaccine. In the study overall: Pooling covered second doses at about 4 or about 12 weeks. Whole-study results and caveats: At baseline, just six or seven AZD1222 recipients tested seropositive. The study reported that nearly half of spike-specific TCRs target unmutated variant regions. Spike-specific TCR breadth and depth were elevated following two AZD1222 doses.

The V and J ends lost 3 bases and 6 bases respectively, with 3 bases between them. Germline CDR1 is MNHEY and CDR2 is SVGEGT. CDR3 length: 11 residues. The sequence came from an adult in good health. The chain combines TRBV6-2 or TRBV6-3 with TRBJ2-4; D gene unclear. This specimen was peripheral blood, taken on day 0 of AZD1222 vaccination. The CDR3 DNA sequence: TGTGCCAGCAGTTATGGAAACATTCAGTACTTC. Its translation: CASSYGNIQYF.